The subject of this entry is one T cell receptor beta chain. Data came from immunoSEQ multiplex PCR; TCRdb stores just in-frame clones and leaves some out. The sample carries roughly 130,000 clones, about four fifths recorded once. Adults between roughly 18 and 89 years of age took part from 24 US areas. Assignment of participants to cohorts was predicated upon participant-reported clinical history. Two negative PCRs, clearance, or symptom resolution characterized the recovered Cohort 3 donors. This CDR3 contains 14 residues. Germline V lookup: CDR1 SGHVS, CDR2 FQNEAQ. Germline trimming cut 3 bases from V and 2 bases from J; bases unmatched to any gene: 3. The data derive from a study of blood T cell repertoires in COVID-19. Study background: Sources were T cells, B-cell-depleted T cells, or PBMCs; the material itself was cDNA or gDNA.

Sequencing was performed on PBMCs or T cells enriched from blood (not recorded which). The chain combines TRBV7-8 with TRBJ1-2; 7 bases match TRBD1. The sequence was collected from a man aged 50 or older who had recovered from COVID-19. The CDR3 reads CASSFGQENYGYTF. The CDR3 nucleotides read TGTGCCAGCAGCTTCGGACAGGAGAACTATGGCTACACCTTC.